This entry concerns a single TCR beta chain. Its antigen is still unknown. No clone much larger than this one lies a single base away; base qualities are absent. The immunoSEQ Assay, a bias-controlled multiplex PCR, was used to amplify TCRbeta CDR3 regions from genomic DNA. The authors' analysis ran thus. The number of nucleated cells in each sample was estimated from the amplification of reference gene primers within the assay. To quantify the absolute abundance of each unique TCRbeta CDR3 rearrangement, sequence reads were collapsed and filtered. For each sample, productive Simpson clonality was calculated as the square root of Simpson's diversity index over productive rearrangements. TCRdb provides this immuneACCESS table in a form limited to in-frame rearrangements. Some clones are lacking; in checked studies, under half of them reflect an unresolved V gene, and why the rest are absent is not known. V, J and clone size reflect that table, while D and trimming were determined from the DNA. Counted in this sample were around 330,000 clones; around 85% of them appeared once. Of the sample, under 2% is held by the ten largest clones.

Enrolling through a virtual design, the prospective study's participants ranged in age from roughly 18 to 89 years and lived across 24 United States geographic areas. Cohort assignment in the prospective study relied on participant-reported clinical history from a screening survey and a study questionnaire. Exposed participants had been in contact, within 2 weeks of entering the study, with a person who had a PCR-confirmed or clinician-diagnosed case of COVID-19. In the prospective study, mobile phlebotomists collected whole blood, serum and a nasopharyngeal or oropharyngeal swab from each participant. Over a 2-month period, participants in the prospective study had the option of providing additional blood draws and questionnaires. Blood samples from the prospective study were shipped frozen or at room temperature prior to DNA extraction. V is cut back by 6 bases and J by 2 bases, with 9 bases in the junction unmatched. The CDR3 covers 15 residues, taking in both the cysteine and the phenylalanine. The read is trimmed to its CDR3 DNA, 45 bases read in frame from base 1. CDR1 and CDR2 were assigned from the germline V gene as SGDLS and YYNGEE.

The data stem from a study of blood T cell repertoires in COVID-19 (dated by TCRdb to about 2020). About the investigation overall: Samples from collaborators originated in the United States, Italy and Spain and spanned both the acute and convalescent phases of COVID-19. Deeply sampled blood TCRbeta repertoires from subjects exposed to, actively infected with, or recovered from COVID-19 were included in the dataset. Where HLA class I and class II types were available, the types were taken from metadata supplied by the sample provider, not from assay-based typing. The repertoires were released in a freely available public database intended as a resource for research on the immune response to SARS-CoV-2. Samples came from the ongoing ImmuneRACE study (first 160 participants) plus 1,254 subjects from 6 global collaborators. Sample metadata almost always included a de-identified subject ID, COVID-19 status, age in years and sex. The material from the prospective study consisted of cDNA or gDNA derived from T cells, B-cell-depleted T cells, or PBMCs. On the study overall, not on this receptor specifically: Clinical and demographic metadata were provided uncurated, with the amount varying by source and participant.

The sequence joins TRBV9 to TRBJ1-2; a stretch of 8 junction bases matches TRBD1. The source of this sequence is a woman under 40 who had been exposed to COVID-19. Sequenced sample: PBMCs or T cells enriched from blood (not recorded which). The DNA reads as follows: TGTGCCAGCAATACCGGGACAGGAGAGAACTATGGCTACACCTTC. It specifies CASNTGTGENYGYTF.